This T cell receptor (beta chain) stems from a study of metastatic and nonmetastatic thyroid tumors. Study at large: A comparison of repertoires was made across blood and tumor or nodule tissue from malignant and benign thyroid patients.

All patients were untreated before thyroid surgery. TCRdb re-processed the PCR reads through MiXCR. This table has under 35,000 clones, approximately 19% appearing once. This clone was found many times. V lost 6 bases to trimming and J lost 7 bases; unmatched junction nucleotides: 8. This CDR3 region has 14 residues. V gene TRBV12-3 or TRBV12-4 combines with J gene TRBJ2-2; 7 nucleotides agree with TRBD2. The sequenced material came from blood. The source of this sequence is a female donor with papillary thyroid cancer or a benign thyroid nodule (not recorded which). Some clones in this sample may be carry-over from other donors' samples. CDR3 protein: CASRSTIAGGELFF. The DNA for the CDR3 is TGTGCCAGCAGATCCACTATAGCGGGCGGGGAGCTGTTTTTT.